This T cell receptor (beta chain) was recorded in a study of OX40 agonist ivuxolimab in advanced cancers. Study-wide context: Earlier treatment with anti-PD-1, anti-PD-L1 or anti-CTLA-4 was permitted, and over 35% had received some. Study results and caveats: Expanded clones were, on average, more numerous among CD8+ T cells than CD4+.

Comment on this clone: Its antigen is undetermined.

Profiled with immunoSEQ multiplex PCR; TCRdb holds only in-frame clones, not every one. Seen here are 82,000 or so clones, 80% to 95% observed once, and the top ten hold around 0.7%. This CDR3 has 16 amino acids. CDR1 SGHNT and CDR2 YYREEE come from the germline V gene (reference sequence). V was pared by 1 base and J by 4 bases, with 17 bases between. V is TRBV5-4 and J is TRBJ1-2; possible D gene TRBD1, 5 bases. Material: CD4+ or CD8+ T cells sorted from blood, obtained in a trial of the OX40 agonist ivuxolimab. The TCR originated in an adult with an advanced solid tumor such as melanoma, head and neck, liver or kidney cancer. CDR3 in DNA: TGTGCCAGCAGCTTGTCCCCATCCGGGGGAGGCTATGGCTACACCTTC. Translating it yields CASSLSPSGGGYGYTF.